Sequencing of this T cell receptor (beta chain) was carried out in a study of cytomegalovirus exposure and HLA in healthy donors. Whole-study results and caveats: Investigators reported approximately 150 TCR beta chains as tied to cytomegalovirus. There were several of the most significant clusters that appeared linked to common viral pathogens in a later analysis. The records held CMV serostatus as the only immune exposure information.

This clone was counted only a few times. Its antigen is unidentified. The primer mix had 60 Vbeta and 13 Jbeta primers. TCRdb keeps only in-frame clones here, not all; method: immunoSEQ multiplex PCR. This sample carries 130,000 or so clones, more than 60% of them seen once, and the ten largest clones take 6.5%. Per the germline V gene, CDR1 is MNHEY and CDR2 is SVGAGI. V lost 11 bases and J lost 6; bases outside the gene matches: 8. This CDR3 comprises 12 residues. This TCR came from a woman aged 60-75 years in good health and CMV-seronegative. V gene TRBV6-5 combines with J gene TRBJ1-1; TRBD1 matches 8 bases. Sequencing was done on a sample of PBMCs. CDR3 residues: CAGGTGGAEAFF. The CDR3 DNA sequence: TGTGCCGGAGGGACAGGAGGCGCTGAAGCTTTCTTT.